The 15 T cell receptor beta chains below were found in one sample sequenced in a study of cytomegalovirus exposure and HLA in healthy donors. The protocol was immunoSEQ multiplex PCR, while the TCRdb copy is restricted to in-frame clones and leaves out a portion. The sample consists of some 350,000 clones, 75% to 90% of them appearing once. What was sequenced was PBMCs. Receptors were obtained from a woman between 25 and 40 years old in good health and CMV-seropositive.

The J gene is TRBJ1-2, the V gene TRBV29-1, with a possible D match to TRBD1 (5 bases). There are 14 residues in the CDR3. Trimming stripped 5 bases from V and 3 bases from J, with 16 bases between. Germline CDR1 is SQVTM and CDR2 is ANQGSEA. In DNA, the CDR3 is TGCAGCGTTCCCGAGGGGTTGGGTCACTATGGCTACACCTTC. This codes for CSVPEGLGHYGYTF.

The rearrangement uses TRBV9 and TRBJ1-3, with D uncertain. Germline V gene data show CDR1 as SGDLS and CDR2 as YYNGEE. Trimming stripped 0 bases from V and 0 bases from J, with 10 bases between. This CDR3 is built from 16 residues. CDR3 sequence reads: CASSVVGRSSGNTIYF. The CDR3 nucleotides read TGTGCCAGCAGCGTAGTCGGACGGTCCTCTGGAAACACCATATATTTT.

The rearrangement uses TRBV4-1 and TRBJ2-7; 9 bases map to TRBD1. This CDR3 is built from 16 residues. Germline V gene data show CDR1 as MGHRA and CDR2 as YSYEKL. The V segment lost 0 bases and the J segment 4 bases; nucleotides outside the gene matches: 7. The CDR3 DNA reads as TGCGCCAGCAGCCAAGAAGGCCCGGGACAGGGTTACGAGCAGTACTTC. It codes for CASSQEGPGQGYEQYF.

This clone was recorded once. This chain links TRBV25-1 with TRBJ2-5; no clear D. Trimming shortened V by 3 bases and J by 5 bases, and 13 bases separated the two germline ends. The V gene's germline CDR1 is MGHDK and CDR2 SYGVNS. The CDR3 length is 14 residues. CDR3 protein: CASSDPGFGETQYF. The CDR3 nucleotides are TGTGCCAGCAGTGACCCCGGGTTTGGGGAGACCCAGTACTTC.

The chain recombines TRBV19 with TRBJ1-1, with 9 bases aligning to TRBD1. CDR1 and CDR2 (germline): LNHDA, SQIVND (reference sequence). The CDR3 runs 14 residues. Trimming at V came to 3 bases and at J to 4 bases, leaving 3 bases not matched to a gene. CDR3 sequence (DNA): TGTGCCAGTAGTATCGACAGGGGGGGCACTGAAGCTTTCTTT. Protein sequence: CASSIDRGGTEAFF.

The chain joins TRBV7-3 to TRBJ1-5; no reliable D call. Germline loops: CDR1 SGHTA, CDR2 FQGTGA. CDR3 size: 13 residues. The V and J ends lost 5 bases and 5 bases respectively, with 10 bases between them. CDR3 DNA sequence: TGTGCCAGCAGCGCCGAGCGAGATCAGCCCCAGCATTTT. It yields the protein CASSAERDQPQHF.

The chain uses TRBV7-2 and TRBJ2-2; D unclear. V was shortened by 5 bases and J by 2 bases, with 9 bases between the two germline ends. Per the germline V gene, CDR1 is SGHTA and CDR2 is FQGNSA. CDR3 length: 14 amino acids. As DNA, the CDR3 is TGTGCCAGCAGCATTAATTATAACACCGGGGAGCTGTTTTTT. As protein: CASSINYNTGELFF. The complete variable domain, with remaining parts taken from reference TRBV7-2 and TRBJ2-2, reads GAGVSQSPSNKVTEKGKDVELRCDPISGHTALYWYRQSLGQGLEFLIYFQGNSAPDKSGLPSDRFSAERTGGSVSTLTIQRTQQEDSAVYLCASSINYNTGELFFGEGSRLTVL.

The rearrangement uses TRBV25-1 and TRBJ1-3, with D maybe TRBD1 (5 bases). Germline loops: CDR1 MGHDK, CDR2 SYGVNS. The CDR3 totals 16 residues. Trimming removed 1 base at V and 5 bases at J, with 15 bases between. The CDR3 sequence is CASSESTSPGRNTIYF. The CDR3 bases are TGTGCCAGCAGTGAATCTACCTCGCCAGGGAGAAACACCATATATTTT.

J is TRBJ1-5 and V is TRBV2, with a weak D call TRBD1 (5 bases). The CDR3 covers 15 residues. Germline V CDR1 and CDR2: SNHLY, FYNNEI. V lost 6 bases to trimming and J lost 8 bases, with 20 bases between them. In nucleotides, the CDR3 is TGTGCCAGCAGAAGAAAGGGAGGGACCGGGGAGCCCCAGCATTTT. Protein: CASRRKGGTGEPQHF.

CDR3 coding DNA: TGTGCCAGCAGCGGACTAGCGGGGGGCTCCTACAATGAGCAGTTCTTC. This gives the protein CASSGLAGGSYNEQFF. The J gene is TRBJ2-1, the V gene TRBV28; 14 bases are a match to TRBD2. The CDR3 covers 16 residues. V shed 6 bases, J shed 0 bases, and the junction held 1 base outside the gene matches. Germline V gives CDR1 MDHEN, CDR2 SYDVKM. The entire variable domain, with the rest obtained from reference TRBV28 and TRBJ2-1, is as follows: DVKVTQSSRYLVKRTGEKVFLECVQDMDHENMFWYRQDPGLGLRLIYFSYDVKMKEKGDIPEGYSVSREKKERFSLILESASTNQTSMYLCASSGLAGGSYNEQFFGPGTRLTVL.

The rearrangement links TRBV27 to TRBJ2-7; 8 bases agree with TRBD1. This CDR3 contains 14 residues. CDR1 MNHEY and CDR2 SMNVEV come from the germline V gene (reference sequence). V was clipped by 4 bases and J by 3 bases; unmatched bases: 5. Here the CDR3 reads CASSWAGTGYEQYF. The CDR3, as DNA: TGTGCCAGCAGTTGGGCCGGGACAGGCTACGAGCAGTACTTC.

The chain uses TRBV27 and TRBJ2-1, with 8 bases lining up with TRBD2. The CDR3 length is 17 residues. Looked up from germline, CDR1 is MNHEY and CDR2 is SMNVEV (reference sequence). Trimming removed 2 bases from V and 12 bases from J; junction bases left unmatched: 18. The CDR3 coding sequence is TGTGCCAGCAGTTTACTAGGAGAACTAGCGGTTCGGAGTTTGCAGTTCTTC. Translating gives CASSLLGELAVRSLQFF.

V and J are TRBV4-3 and TRBJ1-4; D might be TRBD1 (6 bases). Germline CDR1 LGHNA, CDR2 YSLEER. The CDR3 is made up of 20 amino acids. Trimming cost V 0 bases and J 3 bases, with 23 bases left between them. Here the CDR3 reads CASSQEGGKGTFFANEKLFF. In DNA, the CDR3 is TGCGCCAGCAGCCAAGAAGGGGGGAAGGGGACCTTCTTTGCTAATGAAAAACTGTTTTTT.

The chain is built from TRBV5-6 and TRBJ1-6; D perhaps matches TRBD1 (6 bases). This CDR3 is 16 amino acids long. Germline assignment: CDR1 SGHDT and CDR2 YYEEEE. Trimming left V 4 bases short and J 14 bases short, with 25 bases between. The CDR3 is CASSLAGGAFREALHF. CDR3 coding DNA: TGTGCCAGCAGCCTTGCGGGGGGGGCCTTCCGCGAGGCCCTCCACTTT. Supplemented by reference TRBV5-6 and TRBJ1-6, the full variable domain reads DAGVTQSPTHLIKTRGQQVTLRCSPKSGHDTVSWYQQALGQGPQFIFQYYEEEERQRGNFPDRFSGHQFPNYSSELNVNALLLGDSALYLCASSLAGGAFREALHFGNGTRLTVT.

V and J are TRBV29-1 and TRBJ2-7; TRBD1 aligns across 7 bases. The CDR3 sequence is 14 residues long. Trimming cost V 6 bases and J 1 base; bases outside gene matches: 9. CDR1 and CDR2 (germline): SQVTM, ANQGSEA. CDR3 sequence reads: CSVADRVSSYEQYF. The CDR3 DNA follows: TGCAGCGTGGCTGACAGGGTGTCTTCCTACGAGCAGTACTTC.